The present T cell receptor (beta chain) was sequenced within a study of T-cell memory formation after mild COVID-19. For the study at large: TCR clustering was largely donor specific.

Findings of the study overall: CD4+ contracting clones were found mainly in CM and EM, and CD8+ ones in EMRA. Unconfirmed was the SARS-CoV-2 specificity of second-wave clones that peaked on day 37. Clones shrinking between day 15 and 85 showed a balanced CD4/CD8 split, and those that grew later tilted toward CD4+.

Concerning this clonotype itself: Its antigen is still unknown.

The CDR3 contains 13 residues. Looked up from germline, CDR1 is SEHNR and CDR2 is FQNEAQ (reference sequence). The V gene lost 3 bases and the J gene lost 5 bases, with 11 bases spanning the gap. In TCRdb, the 5' RACE reads were re-called with MiXCR into one record per CDR3 protein. The sample has roughly 110,000 distinct CDR3 sequences, around 14% seen once; the top ten hold approximately 43%. The rearrangement links TRBV7-9 to TRBJ2-7, with no clear D. The TCR sequence derives from a man aged 18 to 29 who had mild COVID-19 (a few samples of this study predate the infection). Cell type and time point are not known. Sequencing used PBMCs or a T cell subset sorted from them (not recorded which). For the CDR3, the DNA is TGTGCCAGCAGCTTCCCTGGACGGGACGAGCAGTACTTC. Amino acid sequence: CASSFPGRDEQYF.